This T cell receptor (beta chain) was identified in a study of blood T cells in healthy people across ages. In germline, CDR1 is LGHDT, CDR2 YNNKEL (reference sequence). The CDR3 is made up of 15 amino acids. V lost 1 base to trimming and J lost 4 bases, with 11 bases between them. The second PCR ran roughly 6 to 11 cycles with a sample-barcoded 5' primer and J-beta primers. The template-switch adaptor was a 5' adaptor with 12 random nucleotides. It tagged each cDNA molecule. TCRdb ran MiXCR on the 5' RACE reads and lists one entry per CDR3 protein. The sample contains about 730,000 distinct CDR3 sequences, 35% to 45% of which appear only once.

The chain couples TRBV3-1 to TRBJ1-5; D possibly corresponds to TRBD1 (5 bases). This TCR derives from a woman aged 55 to 70 in good health. The sample taken for sequencing was blood. The CDR3 spells CASSQGTHQNQPQHF. DNA of the CDR3: TGTGCCAGCAGCCAAGGGACACACCAGAATCAGCCCCAGCATTTT.